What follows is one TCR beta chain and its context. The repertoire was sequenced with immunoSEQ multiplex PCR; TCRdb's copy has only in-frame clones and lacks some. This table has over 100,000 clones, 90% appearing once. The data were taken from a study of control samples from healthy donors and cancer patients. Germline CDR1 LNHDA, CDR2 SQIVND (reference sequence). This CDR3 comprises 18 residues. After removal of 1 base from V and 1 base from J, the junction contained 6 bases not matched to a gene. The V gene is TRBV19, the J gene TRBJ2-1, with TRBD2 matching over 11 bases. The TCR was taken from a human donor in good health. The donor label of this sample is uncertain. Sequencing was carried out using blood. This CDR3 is CASSIAPGTSGSYNEQFF. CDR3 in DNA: TGTGCCAGTAGTATAGCCCCCGGGACTAGCGGATCCTACAATGAGCAGTTCTTC. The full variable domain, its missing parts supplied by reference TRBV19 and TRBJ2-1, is DGGITQSPKYLFRKEGQNVTLSCEQNLNHDAMYWYRQDPGQGLRLIYYSQIVNDFQKGDIAEGYSVSREKKESFPLTVTSAQKNPTAFYLCASSIAPGTSGSYNEQFFGPGTRLTVL.